The 18 T cell receptor beta chains below all came from one sample that was sequenced in a study of low-dose radiotherapy and immunotherapy resistance in tumors. Time point noted: after trial treatment. Noted treatment: LDRT plus nivolumab, ipilimumab, low-dose cyclophosphamide and aspirin (RACIN trial). Primers used for first-strand cDNA, a TRAV- and TRBV-specific set, covered both alpha and beta chains. TCR amplification ran approximately 20 PCR cycles using constant-region and V-primer adapter primers. TCRdb fed the reads into MiXCR, producing one record per CDR3 protein. The data hold roughly 100,000 distinct CDR3 sequences, with 20% observed a single time. The input for sequencing was PBMCs, taken after low-dose radiotherapy plus immunotherapy. Source of these receptors: a female donor with ovarian cancer.

This clonotype was counted ten times or more. The rearrangement links TRBV28 to TRBJ2-3; tentative D call: TRBD2 (6 bases). From germline, CDR1 is MDHEN and CDR2 SYDVKM. The length of the CDR3 is 17 residues. V lost 6 bases and J lost 4, with 23 bases in between. This chain's CDR3 is CASSRPPTRTISDTQYF. The CDR3 coding sequence is TGTGCCAGCAGCCGACCTCCGACTAGGACTATCTCAGATACGCAGTATTTT. The complete variable domain, with remaining parts taken from reference TRBV28 and TRBJ2-3, reads DVKVTQSSRYLVKRTGEKVFLECVQDMDHENMFWYRQDPGLGLRLIYFSYDVKMKEKGDIPEGYSVSREKKERFSLILESASTNQTSMYLCASSRPPTRTISDTQYFGPGTRLTVL.

This chain connects TRBV5-5 to TRBJ1-2; D gene ambiguous. Germline loops: CDR1 SGHKS, CDR2 YYEKEE (reference sequence). V lost 4 bases, J lost 8 bases, and 18 bases lay in between. This CDR3 spans 14 amino acids. This CDR3 is CASSPRDTLLGYTF. CDR3 DNA sequence: TGTGCCAGCAGCCCCCGGGATACACTCCTGGGCTACACCTTC. The variable domain in full, with the rest retrieved from reference TRBV5-5 and TRBJ1-2, is DAGVTQSPTHLIKTRGQQVTLRCSPISGHKSVSWYQQVLGQGPQFIFQYYEKEERGRGNFPDRFSARQFPNYSSELNVNALLLGDSALYLCASSPRDTLLGYTFGSGTRLTVV.

This clonotype occurred many times. The rearrangement uses TRBV12-3 or TRBV12-4 and TRBJ2-1; D gene unclear. The CDR3 loop spans 15 amino acids. Trimming stripped 3 bases from V and 0 bases from J, with 9 bases between. The CDR3 is CASSFGQTSYNEQFF. CDR3 DNA sequence: TGTGCCAGCAGTTTCGGGCAGACCTCCTACAATGAGCAGTTCTTC.

This clonotype was counted many times. The V and J genes are TRBV6-2 or TRBV6-3 and TRBJ1-3; no firm D call. Germline V gene sequence: CDR1 MNHEY, CDR2 SVGEGT. This CDR3 contains 17 residues. The germline V and J ends were trimmed by 2 bases and 0 bases, with 14 bases remaining between them. The CDR3: CASSYETGTHSGNTIYF. Here the CDR3 DNA reads TGTGCCAGCAGTTACGAAACGGGAACCCACTCTGGAAACACCATATATTTT.

In its sample, this clonotype was seen once. Since a far larger clone is one base different, this is likely a read error. J is TRBJ1-2 and V is TRBV5-6, with TRBD1 matching over 10 bases. This CDR3 is 15 amino acids long. J was trimmed by 7 bases and V by 5 bases; bases with no gene match: 11. The germline V gene encodes CDR1 SGHDT and CDR2 YYEEEE. The CDR3 loop reads CASSRRATGGSGYTF. As DNA, the CDR3 is TGTGCCAGCAGTCGGCGCGCGACAGGGGGCTCTGGCTACACCTTC.

This clonotype was detected many times. This chain connects TRBV27 to TRBJ2-2; maybe TRBD1 (6 bases). The V end was cut by 5 bases, the J end by 6 bases, with 16 bases between. The CDR3 has 15 amino acids. Looked up from germline, CDR1 is MNHEY and CDR2 is SMNVEV (reference sequence). The CDR3 DNA sequence: TGTGCCAGCAGTCGGTACACAGGGTTGTCCGGGGAGCTGTTTTTT. This translates into CASSRYTGLSGELFF.

Only a few counts were recorded for this clonotype. The chain employs TRBV30 and TRBJ2-1; D may be TRBD2 (6 bases). Between the trimmed V and J ends, which lost 4 bases and 6 bases, there was a span of 16 bases. Per germline, CDR1 GTSNPN and CDR2 SVGIG (reference sequence). This CDR3 has 14 residues. CDR3 protein: CAWNAGTAGNEQFF. CDR3 in DNA: TGTGCCTGGAACGCCGGGACTGCAGGCAATGAGCAGTTCTTC.

The chain has TRBV7-9 and TRBJ2-7; 7 positions agree with TRBD2. The CDR3 loop spans 15 amino acids. Germline CDR1 reads SEHNR; CDR2 reads FQNEAQ (reference sequence). V lost 0 bases, J lost 3 bases, and 5 bases stayed unmatched. CDR3: CASSLAVGGSYEQYF. The CDR3 DNA is TGTGCCAGCAGCTTAGCGGTTGGCGGGAGCTACGAGCAGTACTTC.

This clonotype was recorded many times. This chain joins TRBV12-3 or TRBV12-4 and TRBJ1-2; 9 nucleotides align to TRBD1. CDR3 length equals 13 residues. Trimming took 5 bases from V and 8 from J; bases not matched to a gene: 6. For the CDR3, the DNA is TGTGCCAGCAGTGGCCGACAGGGGGTCGGCTACACCTTC. Its protein is CASSGRQGVGYTF.

This clonotype was observed many times. The chain couples TRBV28 to TRBJ2-7; D ambiguous. The CDR3 spans 13 residues. Germline V gives CDR1 MDHEN, CDR2 SYDVKM. Trimming took off 4 bases at V and 4 bases at J, with 11 bases between the two ends. The CDR3 loop is CASSSPPPYEQYF. DNA of the CDR3: TGTGCCAGCAGTTCCCCCCCCCCGTACGAGCAGTACTTC.

This clonotype was observed many times. The rearrangement joins TRBV12-3 or TRBV12-4 to TRBJ2-1; D may be TRBD2 (5 bases). Between the trimmed V and J ends, which lost 7 bases and 8 bases, there was a span of 9 bases. This CDR3 contains 11 residues. CDR3 region: CASTRGDEQFF. Here the CDR3 DNA reads TGTGCCAGCACCCGGGGAGATGAGCAGTTCTTC.

Many counts were recorded for this clonotype. The chain employs TRBV7-8 and TRBJ2-5, with D possibly matching TRBD2 (5 bases). Germline CDR1 SGHVS, CDR2 FQNEAQ. The CDR3 is 14 amino acids. V dropped 2 bases and J dropped 0 bases, with 7 bases sitting between them. The CDR3 sequence: CASSLILDQETQYF. The CDR3, as DNA: TGTGCCAGCAGCTTAATACTAGACCAAGAGACCCAGTACTTC.

This clonotype was observed many times. V usage is TRBV5-1 and J usage is TRBJ1-1; D remains unclear. The germline V gene encodes CDR1 SGHRS and CDR2 YFSETQ. The V end was cut by 0 bases, the J end by 6 bases, with 9 bases between. The CDR3 is 13 residues long. The CDR3 coding sequence is TGCGCCAGCAGCTTGGAGGGAGTGTCTGAAGCTTTCTTT. Protein sequence: CASSLEGVSEAFF.

This clonotype was counted ten times or more. The chain recombines TRBV21-1 with TRBJ1-3; whether TRBD1, the table's D call, matches the DNA was not checked. TRBV21-1 is a documented pseudogene. The CDR3 is made up of 20 amino acids. The CDR3 loop reads CASSAPGTATMPNSGNTIYF. CDR3 DNA sequence: TGTGCCAGCAGCGCCCCCGGGACAGCTACGATGCCAAACTCTGGAAACACCATATATTTT.

This clonotype was counted at least ten times. J is TRBJ1-2 and V is TRBV6-1, with a weak D call TRBD1 (5 bases). Looked up from germline, CDR1 is MNHNS and CDR2 is SASEGT. V was pared by 0 bases and J by 2 bases, with 10 bases between. CDR3 length: 15 residues. The CDR3 sequence is CASSEAGAANYGYTF. In DNA, the CDR3 is TGTGCCAGCAGTGAAGCAGGGGCCGCGAACTATGGCTACACCTTC.

The chain combines TRBV5-1 with TRBJ2-3; 8 nucleotides align to TRBD2. CDR1 and CDR2 (germline): SGHRS, YFSETQ. V was clipped by 1 base and J by 3 bases; unmatched bases: 10. This CDR3 is 17 amino acids long. CDR3: CASSLWGSGTQTDTQYF. Here the CDR3 DNA reads TGCGCCAGCAGCTTGTGGGGTAGCGGGACTCAAACAGATACGCAGTATTTT.

This clonotype was counted only a few times. The chain couples TRBV18 to TRBJ2-7, with TRBD2 matching over 12 bases. The CDR3 loop spans 18 amino acids. V was clipped by 2 bases and J by 3 bases; unmatched bases: 11. The germline V gene has CDR1 KGHSH and CDR2 LQKENI. The CDR3 protein is CASSPDWASGRAGYEQYF. The CDR3 DNA is TGTGCCAGCTCACCAGATTGGGCTAGCGGGAGGGCTGGCTACGAGCAGTACTTC.

The rearrangement links TRBV19 to TRBJ2-2, with 8 positions matching TRBD2. V was pared by 5 bases and J by 4 bases, with 6 bases of the junction left unmatched. Germline V gene data show CDR1 as LNHDA and CDR2 as SQIVND (reference sequence). The CDR3 is 15 residues long. In DNA form, the CDR3 reads TGTGCCAGTAGTTCCCGGACTAGCCCCACCGGGGAGCTGTTTTTT. This encodes CASSSRTSPTGELFF.